One and the same sample provided the 22 T cell receptor beta chains below, sequenced in a study of long-term antiretroviral therapy in people with HIV. Investigators performed immunoSEQ version v3.0 at survey level. Repertoires were generated with immunoSEQ multiplex PCR, while TCRdb's copy carries only in-frame clones and drops some. This sample carries some 28,000 clones, approximately 86% of them seen once, and the ten largest clones take under 9%. Material: unsorted PBMCs, obtained 3 years after starting antiretroviral therapy. The receptors stem from a man aged 40-55 years with HIV.

The chain joins TRBV5-1 to TRBJ2-3, with D possibly matching TRBD2 (7 bases). Trimming left V 0 bases short and J 6 bases short, with 14 bases between. The CDR3 consists of 15 residues. In germline, CDR1 is SGHRS, CDR2 YFSETQ. In DNA, the CDR3 is TGCGCCAGCAGCTTGGTTGGGGGGGCCGGGGATACGCAGTATTTT. It specifies CASSLVGGAGDTQYF.

This clone was recorded a few times. V is TRBV19 and J is TRBJ2-2; D is perhaps TRBD1 (6 bases). This CDR3 has 14 amino acids. The V end was cut by 7 bases, the J end by 1 base, with 10 bases between. Per the germline V gene, CDR1 is LNHDA and CDR2 is SQIVND (reference sequence). CDR3 in amino acids: CASTWTENTGELFF. As DNA, the CDR3 is TGTGCCAGTACTTGGACAGAGAACACCGGGGAGCTGTTTTTT.

The chain links TRBV1 to TRBJ1-5. TRBV1 is tagged as a pseudogene. The CDR3 extends over 14 amino acids. Written as DNA, the CDR3 is TGCACCAGCAGCCGCGGGGTTAGCAATCAGCCCCAGCATTTT. As protein: CTSSRGVSNQPQHF.

This chain joins TRBV5-1 and TRBJ2-3; D might be TRBD1 (6 bases). CDR3 length: 18 amino acids. V lost 4 bases, J lost 1 base, and 22 bases lay in between. The germline CDR1 and CDR2 sequences are SGHRS and YFSETQ. DNA of the CDR3: TGCGCCAGCAGCCGAGGGGTGGACACAGAGGGGGGCACAGATACGCAGTATTTT. This codes for CASSRGVDTEGGTDTQYF.

J is TRBJ2-2 and V is TRBV9, with 13 bases aligning to TRBD2. Looked up from germline, CDR1 is SGDLS and CDR2 is YYNGEE. V lost 4 bases to trimming and J lost 6 bases; unmatched junction nucleotides: 6. This CDR3 has 16 residues. For the CDR3, the DNA is TGTGCCAGCAGCACCGGACTAGCGGGGGTATCCGGGGAGCTGTTTTTT. The encoded protein is CASSTGLAGVSGELFF.

The chain uses TRBV6-1 and TRBJ2-1, with 9 nucleotides matching TRBD2. CDR1 MNHNS and CDR2 SASEGT come from the germline V gene. The trim removed 4 bases at V and 4 bases at J, leaving 2 bases unmatched. The CDR3 consists of 14 residues. CDR3 sequence (DNA): TGTGCCAGCAGTGTACTAGCGGGTTACAATGAGCAGTTCTTC. As protein: CASSVLAGYNEQFF.

J is TRBJ1-1 and V is TRBV5-1, with TRBD1 identical over 7 bases. V dropped 2 bases and J dropped 1; count of bases not matched to a gene: 5. Germline assignment: CDR1 SGHRS and CDR2 YFSETQ. This CDR3 comprises 15 residues. The CDR3: CASSFNRGKNTEAFF. CDR3 DNA sequence: TGCGCCAGCAGCTTTAACAGGGGTAAGAACACTGAAGCTTTCTTT.

This rearrangement joins TRBV4-1 to TRBJ1-2; D might be TRBD1 (5 bases). CDR1 and CDR2 from the germline V gene are MGHRA and YSYEKL. Trimming stripped 0 bases from V and 3 bases from J, with 14 bases between. The CDR3 runs 16 residues. The CDR3, as DNA: TGCGCCAGCAGCCAAGAGTGGAACAGGTACCACTATGGCTACACCTTC. This sequence encodes CASSQEWNRYHYGYTF.

The chain links TRBV5-1 to TRBJ2-1; D may be TRBD1 or TRBD2 (6 bases each). The V and J ends lost 4 bases and 0 bases respectively, with 20 bases between them. The germline V gene has CDR1 SGHRS and CDR2 YFSETQ. The CDR3 runs to 18 residues. CDR3: CASSRTLGGSSSYNEQFF. DNA for the CDR3: TGCGCCAGCAGCAGAACTCTAGGGGGGAGTAGCTCCTACAATGAGCAGTTCTTC. The entire variable domain, with the rest obtained from reference TRBV5-1 and TRBJ2-1, is as follows: KAGVTQTPRYLIKTRGQQVTLSCSPISGHRSVSWYQQTPGQGLQFLFEYFSETQRNKGNFPGRFSGRQFSNSRSEMNVSTLELGDSALYLCASSRTLGGSSSYNEQFFGPGTRLTVL.

The chain recombines TRBV5-6 with TRBJ1-2, with a tentative D call TRBD1 (6 bases). Per the germline V gene, CDR1 is SGHDT and CDR2 is YYEEEE. The CDR3 contains 14 residues. V was trimmed by 4 bases and J by 0 bases, leaving 10 bases between them. Here the CDR3 DNA reads TGTGCCAGCAGCCGGACAGATTCTAACTATGGCTACACCTTC. Its translation: CASSRTDSNYGYTF. Using reference TRBV5-6 and TRBJ1-2 for the parts outside the CDR3, the full variable domain is DAGVTQSPTHLIKTRGQQVTLRCSPKSGHDTVSWYQQALGQGPQFIFQYYEEEERQRGNFPDRFSGHQFPNYSSELNVNALLLGDSALYLCASSRTDSNYGYTFGSGTRLTVV.

The chain has TRBV7-9 and TRBJ2-7; no clear D gene. The CDR3 extends over 16 amino acids. Germline CDR1 and CDR2: SEHNR and FQNEAQ (reference sequence). V lost 1 base and J lost 2, with 15 bases in between. In DNA, the CDR3 is TGTGCCAGCAGCTTAGTGGACGGCCCGAGACCCTACGAGCAGTACTTC. It specifies CASSLVDGPRPYEQYF.

About this clone itself: Since a much larger clone is just one base distant, this may be a read error. V is TRBV2 and J is TRBJ1-1, with D possibly TRBD1 on 5 matching bases. Trimming cost V 6 bases and J 0 bases, with 8 bases left between them. The CDR3 is 13 residues long. Germline V gene sequence: CDR1 SNHLY, CDR2 FYNNEI. The CDR3 coding sequence is TGTGCCAGCAGCATAGGGGTGAACACTGAAGCTTTCTTT. It translates to CASSIGVNTEAFF.

V is TRBV11-2 and J is TRBJ2-1; 7 bases map to TRBD1. Losses at the gene ends were 3 bases for V and 1 base for J; bases not matched to a gene: 6. The CDR3 consists of 16 residues. From germline, CDR1 is SGHAT and CDR2 FQNNGV. This chain's CDR3 is CASSLTGPLSYNEQFF. The CDR3 region has the DNA TGTGCCAGCAGCTTGACAGGGCCCCTTTCCTACAATGAGCAGTTCTTC.

The chain employs TRBV5-8 and TRBJ2-2, with D hard to call. In germline, CDR1 is SGHTS, CDR2 YDEGEE. The CDR3 totals 13 residues. The germline V and J ends were trimmed by 2 bases and 6 bases, with 8 bases remaining between them. CDR3 sequence: CASSFLTPGELFF. As DNA, the CDR3 is TGTGCCAGCAGCTTTTTGACTCCCGGGGAGCTGTTTTTT.

The chain has TRBV28 and TRBJ1-5; D might be TRBD1 (5 bases). The CDR3 consists of 14 residues. The V gene's germline CDR1 is MDHEN and CDR2 SYDVKM. Trimming shortened V by 6 bases and J by 3 bases, and 12 bases separated the two germline ends. This CDR3 is CASSPGGTNQPQHF. The CDR3 DNA reads TGTGCCAGCAGCCCGGGGGGGACCAATCAGCCCCAGCATTTT.

This chain uses TRBV5-6 with TRBJ1-2; 7 bases map to TRBD1. The CDR3 is made up of 16 amino acids. Trimming cost V 0 bases and J 0 bases; bases outside gene matches: 5. CDR1 is SGHDT and CDR2 is YYEEEE in the germline V gene. CDR3 region: CASSLGGGGPNYGYTF. In DNA, the CDR3 is TGTGCCAGCAGCTTGGGGGGAGGGGGCCCTAACTATGGCTACACCTTC. The full variable domain, in which reference TRBV5-6 and TRBJ1-2 provide the parts outside the CDR3, is DAGVTQSPTHLIKTRGQQVTLRCSPKSGHDTVSWYQQALGQGPQFIFQYYEEEERQRGNFPDRFSGHQFPNYSSELNVNALLLGDSALYLCASSLGGGGPNYGYTFGSGTRLTVV.

V usage is TRBV7-2 and J usage is TRBJ2-1, with TRBD2 matching 12 bases. Germline CDR1 SGHTA, CDR2 FQGNSA. V lost 5 bases to trimming and J lost 2 bases; unmatched junction nucleotides: 4. The CDR3 is 16 residues long. The CDR3 spells CASSERLAGAYNEQFF. CDR3 in DNA: TGTGCCAGCAGCGAGAGACTAGCGGGGGCCTACAATGAGCAGTTCTTC.

This clone was found a few times. Other nucleotide sequences from this sample produce the same CDR3. DNA for the CDR3: TGTGCCAGCAGCTTAAGGCCCTACGAGCAGTACTTC. Protein product: CASSLRPYEQYF. The V gene is TRBV7-9, the J gene TRBJ2-7; no firm D call. Germline V CDR1 and CDR2: SEHNR, FQNEAQ (reference sequence). Trimming took off 2 bases at V and 2 bases at J, with 4 bases between the two ends. This CDR3 has 12 residues.

This chain joins TRBV5-1 and TRBJ2-7; 15 positions match TRBD2. The germline CDR1 and CDR2 sequences are SGHRS and YFSETQ. This CDR3 is 18 amino acids long. With 0 bases clipped from V and 5 bases from J, the junction kept 9 bases outside the gene matches. The CDR3 here is CASSLARTSGRAIHEQYF. CDR3 bases: TGCGCCAGCAGCTTGGCCAGGACTAGCGGGAGGGCCATCCACGAGCAGTACTTC.

The V call is TRBV5-1, the J call TRBJ1-2; D possibly corresponds to TRBD1 (6 bases). The germline CDR1 and CDR2 sequences are SGHRS and YFSETQ. V was cut by 4 bases and J by 8 bases, with 24 bases left in between. This CDR3 region has 16 residues. The CDR3: CASSPGSGHMVYGYTF. The CDR3 nucleotides are TGCGCCAGCAGCCCGGGCTCGGGACATATGGTCTACGGCTACACCTTC.

This chain uses TRBV18 with TRBJ1-2; D uncertain. The CDR3 extends over 15 amino acids. CDR1 and CDR2 from the germline V gene are KGHSH and LQKENI. Trimming left V 0 bases short and J 5 bases short, with 13 bases between. This CDR3 reads CASSPPSASEYGYTF. The CDR3 DNA sequence: TGTGCCAGCTCACCACCGAGTGCGTCGGAATATGGCTACACCTTC.

This chain connects TRBV11-2 to TRBJ2-3; D ambiguous. This CDR3 comprises 12 residues. Germline CDR1 and CDR2: SGHAT and FQNNGV. V lost 2 bases and J lost 2, with 2 bases in between. CDR3 bases: TGTGCCAGCAGCTTACCCACAGATACGCAGTATTTT. This sequence encodes CASSLPTDTQYF.